This is a list of T cell receptor beta chains from one sample in a study of Graves' ophthalmopathy and Graves' hyperthyroidism. Each CDR3 protein is one row after TCRdb ran MiXCR on the multiplex PCR reads. This table has around 340,000 distinct CDR3 sequences, about a sixth appearing once. The sequenced sample was peripheral blood. These receptors came from an adult man with Graves' ophthalmopathy. CDR3s include the opening cysteine and the closing phenylalanine or tryptophan. The order of the fields is D gene, V gene, J gene, clone size, CDR3 protein, CDR3 DNA. A D gene is named only where the DNA matches it firmly. A clone size is listed for some rows: how often the clone was seen (once, few, many), or a class if it is expanded.

d_call: NA
v_call: TRBV28
j_call: TRBJ1-5
clone_size: many
cdr3_aa: CASSLTGGGPQHF
cdr3_nt: TGTGCCAGCAGTTTAACTGGGGGCGGGCCCCAGCATTTT

d_call: NA
v_call: TRBV6-1
j_call: TRBJ1-2
clone_size: many
cdr3_aa: CASSPGPHGYTF
cdr3_nt: TGTGCCAGCAGTCCCGGGCCCCATGGCTACACCTTC

d_call: TRBD1
v_call: TRBV3-1
j_call: TRBJ1-3
clone_size: few
cdr3_aa: CASSQRAGQYSGNTIYF
cdr3_nt: TGTGCCAGCAGCCAACGGGCGGGACAGTACTCTGGAAACACCATATATTTT

d_call: NA
v_call: TRBV28
j_call: TRBJ2-7
clone_size: many
cdr3_aa: CASSFGRDSRSYEQYF
cdr3_nt: TGTGCCAGCAGTTTCGGTCGGGACTCTCGCTCCTACGAGCAGTACTTC

d_call: NA
v_call: TRBV20-1
j_call: TRBJ2-7
clone_size: NA
cdr3_aa: CSARQVNSYEQYF
cdr3_nt: TGCAGTGCAAGACAGGTTAACTCCTACGAGCAGTACTTC

d_call: NA
v_call: TRBV7-2
j_call: TRBJ1-6
clone_size: many
cdr3_aa: CASSLFRENSPLHF
cdr3_nt: TGTGCCAGCAGCTTATTCAGGGAGAATTCACCCCTCCACTTT

d_call: NA
v_call: TRBV7-2
j_call: TRBJ2-7
clone_size: many
cdr3_aa: CASSLTQHSYEQYF
cdr3_nt: TGTGCCAGCAGCTTAACGCAGCACTCCTACGAGCAGTACTTC

d_call: NA
v_call: TRBV28
j_call: TRBJ1-2
clone_size: many
cdr3_aa: CASSLKLYANYGYTF
cdr3_nt: TGTGCCAGCAGTTTAAAATTGTACGCTAACTATGGCTACACCTTC

d_call: TRBD1
v_call: TRBV30
j_call: TRBJ1-2
clone_size: few
cdr3_aa: CAWKPPGQGVYYGGYTF
cdr3_nt: TGTGCCTGGAAGCCTCCGGGACAGGGGGTCTATTATGGAGGCTACACCTTC

d_call: NA
v_call: TRBV19
j_call: TRBJ1-1
clone_size: NA
cdr3_aa: CASSIEASSTEAFF
cdr3_nt: TGTGCCAGTAGTATTGAGGCGTCGAGCACTGAAGCTTTCTTT

d_call: NA
v_call: TRBV20-1
j_call: TRBJ1-5
clone_size: few
cdr3_aa: CSASLPGSDQPQHF
cdr3_nt: TGCAGTGCTAGCCTACCGGGCAGTGATCAGCCCCAGCATTTT

d_call: TRBD1
v_call: TRBV6-2/TRBV6-3
j_call: TRBJ1-5
clone_size: NA
cdr3_aa: CASKGTGGINQPQHF
cdr3_nt: TGTGCCAGCAAAGGGACAGGGGGCATCAATCAGCCCCAGCATTTT

d_call: NA
v_call: TRBV7-8
j_call: TRBJ2-3
clone_size: many
cdr3_aa: CASSLVQGQESTDTQYF
cdr3_nt: TGTGCCAGCAGCTTGGTTCAGGGCCAAGAGAGCACAGATACGCAGTATTTT

d_call: TRBD2
v_call: TRBV20-1
j_call: TRBJ2-5
clone_size: many
cdr3_aa: CSARRGTSGSPRETQYF
cdr3_nt: TGCAGTGCTAGACGGGGAACTAGCGGGAGTCCGAGGGAGACCCAGTACTTC

d_call: NA
v_call: TRBV6-1
j_call: TRBJ1-5
clone_size: NA
cdr3_aa: CASCRQAISYQPQHF
cdr3_nt: TGTGCCAGTTGTCGACAGGCAATTTCTTATCAGCCCCAGCATTTT

d_call: NA
v_call: TRBV19
j_call: TRBJ2-2
clone_size: many
cdr3_aa: CASDSGTGELFF
cdr3_nt: TGTGCCAGCGATTCCGGGACAGGGGAGCTGTTTTTT

d_call: TRBD1
v_call: TRBV11-2
j_call: TRBJ1-1
clone_size: many
cdr3_aa: CASSSSVGQGYTEAFF
cdr3_nt: TGTGCCAGCAGCTCGAGTGTCGGACAGGGGTACACTGAAGCTTTCTTT

d_call: TRBD1
v_call: TRBV28
j_call: TRBJ1-5
clone_size: many
cdr3_aa: CASRHRGRGNQPQHF
cdr3_nt: TGTGCCAGCAGACACAGGGGCCGGGGCAATCAGCCCCAGCATTTT

d_call: NA
v_call: TRBV20-1
j_call: TRBJ2-7
clone_size: many
cdr3_aa: CSARDGEDYEQYF
cdr3_nt: TGCAGTGCTAGAGATGGGGAGGACTACGAGCAGTACTTC

d_call: TRBD2
v_call: TRBV10-2
j_call: TRBJ2-5
clone_size: many
cdr3_aa: CASSSGSSGETQYF
cdr3_nt: TGCGCCAGCAGCAGTGGGTCTAGCGGAGAGACCCAGTACTTC

d_call: NA
v_call: TRBV7-7
j_call: TRBJ2-5
clone_size: many
cdr3_aa: CASSLENRDQETQYF
cdr3_nt: TGTGCTAGCAGCTTAGAGAACAGGGACCAAGAGACCCAGTACTTC

d_call: TRBD1
v_call: TRBV20-1
j_call: TRBJ1-3
clone_size: many
cdr3_aa: CSARRDSYSGNTIYF
cdr3_nt: TGCAGTGCTAGACGGGACAGCTATTCTGGAAACACCATATATTTT

d_call: NA
v_call: TRBV4-2
j_call: TRBJ2-7
clone_size: few
cdr3_aa: CASSQDLSGGGSYEQYF
cdr3_nt: TGTGCCAGCAGCCAAGATCTGTCCGGGGGTGGCTCCTACGAGCAGTACTTC

d_call: TRBD1
v_call: TRBV10-3
j_call: TRBJ2-5
clone_size: many
cdr3_aa: CAIRGTGRDETQYF
cdr3_nt: TGTGCCATCAGAGGGACAGGTCGGGACGAGACCCAGTACTTC

d_call: TRBD1
v_call: TRBV2
j_call: TRBJ2-5
clone_size: many
cdr3_aa: CASNWDRARETQYF
cdr3_nt: TGTGCCAGCAATTGGGACAGGGCACGGGAGACCCAGTACTTC

d_call: TRBD2
v_call: TRBV3-1
j_call: TRBJ2-4
clone_size: many
cdr3_aa: CASSQLAGEGAKNIQYF
cdr3_nt: TGTGCCAGCAGCCAGCTAGCGGGAGAGGGGGCCAAAAACATTCAGTACTTC

d_call: NA
v_call: TRBV20-1
j_call: TRBJ2-7
clone_size: many
cdr3_aa: CSAHQLAARREQYF
cdr3_nt: TGCAGTGCTCATCAATTAGCGGCGAGGCGCGAGCAGTACTTC

d_call: NA
v_call: TRBV6-2/TRBV6-3
j_call: TRBJ2-3
clone_size: many
cdr3_aa: CASSYPTGGVNTDTQYF
cdr3_nt: TGTGCCAGCAGTTACCCCACAGGCGGGGTTAACACAGATACGCAGTATTTT

d_call: NA
v_call: TRBV7-2
j_call: TRBJ1-2
clone_size: many
cdr3_aa: CASSFDSKSYGYTF
cdr3_nt: TGTGCCAGCAGCTTCGACAGCAAGTCCTATGGCTACACCTTC

d_call: TRBD1
v_call: TRBV29-1
j_call: TRBJ1-1
clone_size: many
cdr3_aa: CSVDGPAGGTNTEAFF
cdr3_nt: TGCAGCGTTGACGGTCCGGCAGGGGGTACGAACACTGAAGCTTTCTTT

d_call: NA
v_call: TRBV20-1
j_call: TRBJ2-5
clone_size: NA
cdr3_aa: CSAREEVLQETQYF
cdr3_nt: TGCAGTGCTAGAGAGGAGGTACTTCAAGAGACCCAGTACTTC

d_call: NA
v_call: TRBV18
j_call: TRBJ2-7
clone_size: many
cdr3_aa: CASSARSYEQYF
cdr3_nt: TGTGCCAGCTCAGCCCGCTCCTACGAGCAGTACTTC

d_call: TRBD1
v_call: TRBV6-2/TRBV6-3
j_call: TRBJ2-7
clone_size: many
cdr3_aa: CASRTRRDSLYEQYF
cdr3_nt: TGTGCCAGCAGGACCCGCCGGGACAGCCTCTACGAGCAGTACTTC

d_call: NA
v_call: TRBV28
j_call: TRBJ1-6
clone_size: once
cdr3_aa: CASSFLMGLESPLHF
cdr3_nt: TGTGCCAGCAGTTTTTTGATGGGACTTGAATCACCCCTCCACTTT

d_call: NA
v_call: TRBV19
j_call: TRBJ2-5
clone_size: many
cdr3_aa: CASSMYGGRQETQYF
cdr3_nt: TGTGCCAGTAGTATGTACGGCGGACGCCAAGAGACCCAGTACTTC

d_call: NA
v_call: TRBV7-9
j_call: TRBJ1-5
clone_size: NA
cdr3_aa: CASSLGPGMNQPQHF
cdr3_nt: TGTGCCAGCAGCTTAGGGCCCGGGATGAATCAGCCCCAGCATTTT

d_call: NA
v_call: TRBV6-2/TRBV6-3
j_call: TRBJ2-7
clone_size: many
cdr3_aa: CASSPSDASSYEQYF
cdr3_nt: TGTGCCAGCAGTCCTTCGGACGCTAGCTCCTACGAGCAGTACTTC

d_call: NA
v_call: TRBV5-5
j_call: TRBJ2-5
clone_size: many
cdr3_aa: CASSLILRTDFRETQYF
cdr3_nt: TGTGCCAGCAGCTTGATATTGCGGACGGATTTTCGAGAGACCCAGTACTTC

d_call: NA
v_call: TRBV12-3/TRBV12-4
j_call: TRBJ2-6
clone_size: once
cdr3_aa: CASSLKALLVSGANVLTF
cdr3_nt: TGTGCCAGCAGTTTAAAGGCACTTTTGGTCTCTGGGGCCAACGTCCTGACTTTC

d_call: NA
v_call: TRBV7-9
j_call: TRBJ2-7
clone_size: many
cdr3_aa: CASSFTGTTYEQYF
cdr3_nt: TGTGCCAGCAGCTTTACCGGGACCACCTACGAGCAGTACTTC

d_call: TRBD1
v_call: TRBV6-1
j_call: TRBJ1-1
clone_size: many
cdr3_aa: CASSRTGGTEAFF
cdr3_nt: TGTGCCAGCAGTCGGACAGGGGGAACTGAAGCTTTCTTT

d_call: NA
v_call: TRBV6-1
j_call: TRBJ2-7
clone_size: many
cdr3_aa: CASSPRDTPYEQYF
cdr3_nt: TGTGCCAGCAGCCCCAGGGACACGCCCTACGAGCAGTACTTC

d_call: NA
v_call: TRBV6-1
j_call: TRBJ2-7
clone_size: NA
cdr3_aa: CASSEGYGSYEQYF
cdr3_nt: TGTGCCAGCAGTGAGGGGTACGGATCCTACGAGCAGTACTTC

d_call: NA
v_call: TRBV25-1
j_call: TRBJ2-1
clone_size: many
cdr3_aa: CASSEGDPQFF
cdr3_nt: TGTGCCAGCAGTGAAGGGGACCCGCAGTTCTTC

d_call: NA
v_call: TRBV12-3/TRBV12-4
j_call: TRBJ2-5
clone_size: many
cdr3_aa: CASRVGQDQETQYF
cdr3_nt: TGTGCCAGCAGGGTGGGACAAGACCAAGAGACCCAGTACTTC

d_call: TRBD2
v_call: TRBV11-1
j_call: TRBJ2-7
clone_size: few
cdr3_aa: CASTWTSGTYEQYF
cdr3_nt: TGTGCCAGCACCTGGACTAGCGGCACCTACGAGCAGTACTTC

d_call: TRBD1
v_call: TRBV2
j_call: TRBJ1-1
clone_size: many
cdr3_aa: CASRNRGRTEAFF
cdr3_nt: TGTGCCAGCAGAAACAGGGGCCGCACTGAAGCTTTCTTT

d_call: NA
v_call: TRBV7-2
j_call: TRBJ1-5
clone_size: NA
cdr3_aa: CASSLVEGQPQHF
cdr3_nt: TGTGCCAGCAGCTTAGTCGAGGGGCAGCCCCAGCATTTT

d_call: NA
v_call: TRBV27
j_call: TRBJ1-5
clone_size: many
cdr3_aa: CASSISGINQPQHF
cdr3_nt: TGTGCCAGCAGTATATCAGGGATAAATCAGCCCCAGCATTTT

d_call: NA
v_call: TRBV7-4
j_call: TRBJ2-7
clone_size: NA
cdr3_aa: CASSLVERTLPYEQYF
cdr3_nt: TGTGCCAGCAGCTTAGTTGAAAGGACTCTCCCCTACGAGCAGTACTTC

d_call: NA
v_call: TRBV6-1
j_call: TRBJ1-2
clone_size: NA
cdr3_aa: CASKAQGIDGYTF
cdr3_nt: TGTGCCAGCAAGGCGCAGGGAATCGATGGCTACACCTTC

d_call: NA
v_call: TRBV20-1
j_call: TRBJ1-5
clone_size: many
cdr3_aa: CSARNRGLGPRSNQPQHF
cdr3_nt: TGCAGTGCGAGAAATCGGGGCCTCGGACCTCGGAGCAATCAGCCCCAGCATTTT

d_call: TRBD2
v_call: TRBV15
j_call: TRBJ2-5
clone_size: many
cdr3_aa: CATSRVGAGNQETQYF
cdr3_nt: TGTGCCACCAGCAGAGTCGGAGCGGGGAACCAAGAGACCCAGTACTTC

d_call: NA
v_call: TRBV5-1
j_call: TRBJ2-7
clone_size: many
cdr3_aa: CASSFALDSNYEQYF
cdr3_nt: TGCGCCAGCAGCTTTGCCCTGGACAGTAACTACGAGCAGTACTTC

d_call: NA
v_call: TRBV4-2
j_call: TRBJ2-7
clone_size: few
cdr3_aa: CASSQDVSRGYKVYEQYF
cdr3_nt: TGTGCCAGCAGCCAAGATGTTTCCCGGGGGTATAAAGTCTACGAGCAGTACTTC

d_call: TRBD2
v_call: TRBV27
j_call: TRBJ2-4
clone_size: few
cdr3_aa: CASSHRLAARNIQYF
cdr3_nt: TGTGCCAGCAGTCACAGACTAGCGGCAAGAAACATTCAGTACTTC

d_call: TRBD1
v_call: TRBV11-2
j_call: TRBJ1-5
clone_size: many
cdr3_aa: CASSFRGQVNQPQHF
cdr3_nt: TGTGCCAGCAGCTTTCGGGGACAGGTGAATCAGCCCCAGCATTTT

d_call: NA
v_call: TRBV6-2/TRBV6-3
j_call: TRBJ2-7
clone_size: many
cdr3_aa: CASSSPPGYYEQYF
cdr3_nt: TGTGCCAGCAGTTCCCCCCCAGGATACTACGAGCAGTACTTC

d_call: NA
v_call: TRBV19
j_call: TRBJ1-1
clone_size: NA
cdr3_aa: CASSSQGRTAEAFF
cdr3_nt: TGTGCCAGTAGTAGCCAGGGGAGGACGGCTGAAGCTTTCTTT